The clone carrying this T cell receptor (beta chain) has a count of ten or more. Its antigen remains unidentified. TCRdb re-processed the PCR reads through MiXCR. The table records some 46,000 clones, about 22% of them present only once. The germline V gene has CDR1 MNHEY and CDR2 SVGEGT. V dropped 5 bases and J dropped 0 bases, with 8 bases sitting between them. This CDR3 has 15 residues. The record originates from a study of metastatic and nonmetastatic thyroid tumors. Study summary: Repertoires from blood and tumor or nodule tissue of malignant and benign thyroid patients were compared.

Findings of the study overall: Malignant thyroid tumors reportedly exceeded benign nodules significantly in TCR beta diversity, with the difference appearing in blood and tumor.

No treatment of any kind had been given to any patient before thyroid surgery. The sample was blood. The TCR was taken from a male donor with papillary thyroid cancer or a benign thyroid nodule (not recorded which). Some clones in this sample may be carry-over from other donors' samples. V and J are TRBV6-2 or TRBV6-3 and TRBJ2-6; D remains ambiguous. For the CDR3, the DNA is TGTGCCAGCAGTCCCCTAGGCTCTGGGGCCAACGTCCTGACTTTC. Its translation is CASSPLGSGANVLTF.